The rows below give T cell receptor beta chains drawn from one sample of a study of cytomegalovirus exposure and HLA in healthy donors. The method was immunoSEQ multiplex PCR; TCRdb's version includes in-frame clones alone and lacks a portion of them. The sample records some 180,000 clones, roughly nine tenths being singletons. Material for sequencing was PBMCs. Every receptor here comes from a boy younger than 10 in good health and CMV-seronegative. Each CDR3 is given with its conserved first and last residue. D genes are given only for firm matches. The size of a clone is reported for some rows only, either as once, few or many, or as a class for expanded clones.

DNA	CDR3	size	D	V	J
TGCGCCAGCAGCTTGGCGGGGGGAACATACCAAGAGACCCAGTACTTC	CASSLAGGTYQETQYF	.	TRBD2	TRBV5-1	TRBJ2-5
TGTGCCACCAGCAGAGATCTCCTAGCAGATACGCAGTATTTT	CATSRDLLADTQYF	.	.	TRBV15	TRBJ2-3
TGTGCCAGCAGAACTGACTCTGGGGCCAACGTCCTGACTTTC	CASRTDSGANVLTF	.	.	TRBV2	TRBJ2-6
TGTGCCAGCAGTGAAGCGGGCGGACTAGCGGGGACTTTCTCCTACGAGCAGTACTTC	CASSEAGGLAGTFSYEQYF	.	TRBD2	TRBV6-1	TRBJ2-7
TGCGCCAGCAGCCAAGAAACGGACAGGGGGCAAATTTACGAGCAGTACTTC	CASSQETDRGQIYEQYF	.	TRBD1	TRBV4-1	TRBJ2-7
TGTGCCACCAGCGGGGGACCGGGCGGGAAAGCGTTCTTC	CATSGGPGGKAFF	.	.	TRBV15	TRBJ2-1
TGTGCCAGCTTAAGGGGGTTTCGAGAGACCCAGTACTTC	CASLRGFRETQYF	.	.	TRBV2	TRBJ2-5
TGCGCCAGCAGCCAAATTGGGCTGCAGGGGGCGGTCACCGGGGAGCTGTTTTTT	CASSQIGLQGAVTGELFF	.	TRBD1	TRBV4-1	TRBJ2-2
TGTGCCAGCAGTGAGTCTAGCGGGAGAGATACGCAGTATTTT	CASSESSGRDTQYF	.	TRBD2	TRBV6-1	TRBJ2-3
TGTGCTAGTGGTTTGGACCCACGGGGACAAGAGACCCAGTACTTC	CASGLDPRGQETQYF	.	.	TRBV12-5	TRBJ2-5
TGTGCCAGCAGGATGAGAAATGAGCAGTTCTTC	CASRMRNEQFF	once	.	TRBV2	TRBJ2-1
TGTGCCAGCAGCCCGAACATCGCAGATACGCAGTATTTT	CASSPNIADTQYF	.	.	TRBV11-3	TRBJ2-3
TGCGCCAGCAGCCAAGAGCCGGAGACAGATACGCAGTATTTT	CASSQEPETDTQYF	.	.	TRBV4-1	TRBJ2-3
TGTGCCTGGAGTAAGCGGGCACAAGAGACCCAGTACTTC	CAWSKRAQETQYF	.	.	TRBV30	TRBJ2-5
TGTGCCAGCAGCTTGTTCCTAGCGGGGGACCAAGAGACCCAGTACTTC	CASSLFLAGDQETQYF	once	TRBD2	TRBV5-6	TRBJ2-5
TGTGCCAGCAGCGCTGAGATTCCTGGGGACTTTAATTCACCCCTCCACTTT	CASSAEIPGDFNSPLHF	.	.	TRBV9	TRBJ1-6
TGTGCCAGCAGTTACTGGGGGGTCACAGATACGCAGTATTTT	CASSYWGVTDTQYF	.	.	TRBV6-6	TRBJ2-3
TGTGCCAGCAGCTTAGCTGGGAGGGGCGCGGGAGCCTACGAGCAGTACTTC	CASSLAGRGAGAYEQYF	.	TRBD2	TRBV11-2	TRBJ2-7
TGTGCCAGCAGCGCCCAAGGGGGCGCGCGGGAAGCTTTCTTT	CASSAQGGAREAFF	.	TRBD1	TRBV9	TRBJ1-1
TGTGCCAGCAGTTTCTGGGACAGGAAGAATGAAAAACTGTTTTTT	CASSFWDRKNEKLFF	.	TRBD1	TRBV28	TRBJ1-4
TGCGCCAGCAGCTTGGGGCAGGGGGAGTCCTACAATGAGCAGTTCTTC	CASSLGQGESYNEQFF	.	TRBD1	TRBV5-1	TRBJ2-1
TGTGCCAGCACCCGACTAGCGGGAGACTACGAGCAGTACTTC	CASTRLAGDYEQYF	.	TRBD2	TRBV6-5	TRBJ2-7
TGTGCCAGCAGCAGAGCGGAGCGGTCCTACGAGCAGTACTTC	CASSRAERSYEQYF	.	.	TRBV6-1	TRBJ2-7
TGTGCCAGTAGTATAAGGCAGGGCTATGGCTACACCTTC	CASSIRQGYGYTF	.	.	TRBV19	TRBJ1-2
TGCGCCAGCAGCCAGGACAGGGCCTATTCACCCCTCCACTTT	CASSQDRAYSPLHF	.	TRBD1	TRBV5-1	TRBJ1-6
TGTGCCAGCAGTGAACCAGGGTCCACAGATACGCAGTATTTT	CASSEPGSTDTQYF	.	.	TRBV6-5	TRBJ2-3
TGTGCCAGCAGCAAAGTTTTGGCGGGTGGCGGAAACCTCCTTAGCACCACAGATACGCAGTATTTT	CASSKVLAGGGNLLSTTDTQYF	.	.	TRBV21-1	TRBJ2-3
TGCAGCGTTTTAGACTCGAACACTGAAGCTTTCTTT	CSVLDSNTEAFF	.	.	TRBV29-1	TRBJ1-1
TGTGCCAGCAGTCCACGACAGGGGGCTTCCGGGGAGCTGTTTTTT	CASSPRQGASGELFF	.	TRBD1	TRBV6-5	TRBJ2-2
TGTGCCAGCAGCTTAGGTAGTTCCTACGAGCAGTACTTC	CASSLGSSYEQYF	.	.	TRBV13	TRBJ2-7
TGTGCCAGCAGTTACTCTCGCGGGAGGGCAGATACGCAGTATTTT	CASSYSRGRADTQYF	.	TRBD2	TRBV6-5	TRBJ2-3
TGTGCCAGCCGGGGTTCCTATAATTCACCCCTCCACTTT	CASRGSYNSPLHF	.	.	TRBV28	TRBJ1-6
TGTGCCAGTAGTGAAAGAATAGGGGGGGCGGACGAGCAGTACTTC	CASSERIGGADEQYF	once	.	TRBV6-1	TRBJ2-7
TGTGCCAGTAGACCGGGACTAGCACCCTACAATGAGCAGTTCTTC	CASRPGLAPYNEQFF	.	TRBD2	TRBV19	TRBJ2-1
TGTGCCAGCAGTTTAGCGTGGGGGGTGAACACTGAAGCTTTCTTT	CASSLAWGVNTEAFF	.	.	TRBV27	TRBJ1-1
TGCGCCTTAGCCTTCTCGGGGGGCGATTTCCATGGCTACACCTTC	CALAFSGGDFHGYTF	.	.	TRBV23-1	TRBJ1-2
TGTGCCAGCAGTTCTCCGGGACAGGGGAGCGAAAAACTGTTTTTT	CASSSPGQGSEKLFF	few	TRBD1	TRBV28	TRBJ1-4
TGCGCCAGCAGCTCCCAGGGGATCCGGGAGACCCAGTACTTC	CASSSQGIRETQYF	.	.	TRBV5-1	TRBJ2-5
TGCGCCAGCAGCTTGGGCGGGGGATTGGAGACCCAGTACTTC	CASSLGGGLETQYF	.	TRBD2	TRBV5-1	TRBJ2-5
TGTGCCAGCAGCTTAATGGGAGGGGATGAGCAGTTCTTC	CASSLMGGDEQFF	once	TRBD2	TRBV7-3	TRBJ2-1
TGTGCCACCCCGACTCGCTCCCTCCGAGAGACCCAGTACTTC	CATPTRSLRETQYF	.	.	TRBV5-4	TRBJ2-5
TGTGCCAGCAGCCAAGAGCTAGCGGCGAACACCGGGGAGCTGTTTTTT	CASSQELAANTGELFF	.	TRBD2	TRBV14	TRBJ2-2